The 6 T cell receptor beta chains below all came from one sample that was sequenced in a study of Ad26.COV2.S vaccination and SARS-CoV-2 variants. The assay was immunoSEQ multiplex PCR, and TCRdb's table has in-frame clones only and misses some. The table shows roughly 700,000 clones, with more than 70% occurring only once. Treatment: 15 to 20 received Ad26.COV2.S at low or high dose, single or two shots; about 5 received placebo; per-sample allocation not given. The investigators took samples on day 63 after the first vaccine or placebo injection. The sample here was peripheral blood, taken in a trial of Ad26.COV2.S vaccine versus placebo. These receptor sequences come from a person aged 18-60 years who received the Ad26.COV2.S COVID-19 vaccine or a placebo.

Note on this clone: The sample carries other DNA sequences with the same CDR3. CDR3 in amino acids: CASSLEGGEQFF. The CDR3 DNA reads TGCGCCAGCAGCTTGGAAGGGGGTGAGCAGTTCTTC. The V and J genes are TRBV5-1 and TRBJ2-1; maybe TRBD1 (6 bases). The CDR3 is made up of 12 amino acids. Trimming stripped 0 bases from V and 9 bases from J, with 7 bases between. Looked up from germline, CDR1 is SGHRS and CDR2 is YFSETQ.

The chain has TRBV5-4 and TRBJ2-7; TRBD1 or TRBD2 may be the D gene (7 bases each). This CDR3 is built from 13 residues. The germline V gene encodes CDR1 SGHNT and CDR2 YYREEE (reference sequence). V was clipped by 7 bases and J by 7 bases, with 18 bases between them. The CDR3, as DNA: TGTGCCAGCCGCCGACAGGGAGGGGATGAGCAGTACTTC. As protein: CASRRQGGDEQYF.

This chain connects TRBV27 to TRBJ2-7; 9 bases align to TRBD1. This CDR3 spans 12 amino acids. V shed 6 bases and J 7 bases; nucleotides not matched to a gene: 4. Germline CDR1 reads MNHEY; CDR2 reads SMNVEV (reference sequence). The CDR3 nucleotides read TGTGCCAGCAGACAGGGGGCGAAAGAGCAGTACTTC. Its translation: CASRQGAKEQYF.

This clone was observed a handful of times. This chain joins TRBV10-3 and TRBJ2-1; 10 nucleotides agree with TRBD2. J gave up 4 bases and V 2 bases, and 5 bases lay outside the gene matches. The CDR3 loop spans 16 amino acids. The germline V gene encodes CDR1 ENHRY and CDR2 SYGVKD. DNA of the CDR3: TGTGCCATCAGTGAGGCTAGCGGGGGACCTTACAATGAGCAGTTCTTC. This gives the protein CAISEASGGPYNEQFF.

The V and J genes are TRBV24-1 and TRBJ1-1; 8 bases are a match to TRBD1. The CDR3 is 17 amino acids. Germline V CDR1 and CDR2: KGHDR, SFDVKD. J lost 1 base, V lost 2 bases, and 8 bases had no gene match. The CDR3: CATSDSETGASNTEAFF. DNA for the CDR3: TGTGCCACCAGTGATTCGGAGACAGGGGCTTCGAACACTGAAGCTTTCTTT.

The CDR3 DNA reads as TGTGCCAGCTCGCGGAGCGGGAGGTACAATGAGCAGTTCTTC. It specifies CASSRSGRYNEQFF. V usage is TRBV3-1 (or the pseudogene TRBV3-2) and J usage is TRBJ2-1, with 9 bases identical to TRBD2. CDR3 size: 14 residues. The ends lost 8 bases at V and 4 bases at J; junction bases unmatched: 6. The germline CDR1 and CDR2 sequences are LGHDT and YNNKEL (reference sequence).